One sample yielded the 32 T cell receptor beta chains listed below, sequenced in a study of blood T cell repertoires in COVID-19. Repertoires were generated with immunoSEQ multiplex PCR, while TCRdb's copy carries only in-frame clones and drops some. The sample carries just under 90,000 clones, 90% to 95% recorded once. Sequencing was performed on peripheral blood. The receptor source for this set is a man between 60 and 75 years old with acute or convalescent COVID-19.

V usage is TRBV18 and J usage is TRBJ2-2; 8 positions match TRBD2. CDR1 KGHSH and CDR2 LQKENI come from the germline V gene. The CDR3 is 16 residues long. The V gene end was trimmed by 4 bases and the J gene end by 0 bases; junction bases not matched to a gene: 4. In DNA, the CDR3 is TGTGCCAGCTCACGGAGTAGCGGGACGAACACCGGGGAGCTGTTTTTT. Translation: CASSRSSGTNTGELFF.

CDR3 protein: CSAGEGQQFF. In DNA form, the CDR3 reads TGCAGTGCTGGGGAGGGCCAGCAGTTCTTC. The chain links TRBV20-1 to TRBJ2-1; 7 positions agree with TRBD2. V lost 5 bases, J lost 11 bases, and 3 bases stayed unmatched. The CDR3 is 10 residues long. The germline gives CDR1 DFQATT, CDR2 SNEGSKA (reference sequence).

This clone was counted a single time. The rearrangement uses TRBV24-1 and TRBJ2-7; 9 nucleotides line up with TRBD1. The V and J ends lost 2 bases and 6 bases, in that order; junction bases with no gene match: 4. Germline CDR1 reads KGHDR; CDR2 reads SFDVKD. The CDR3 runs to 14 residues. Here the CDR3 DNA reads TGTGCCACCAGTGATTGGGACAGGGAGGGCGAGCAGTACTTC. Translating it yields CATSDWDREGEQYF.

The chain joins TRBV6-6 to TRBJ2-7, with TRBD2 identical over 13 bases. Germline CDR1 and CDR2: MNHNY and SVGAGI (reference sequence). V shed 10 bases and J 3 bases; nucleotides not matched to a gene: 3. This CDR3 is 13 amino acids long. As DNA, the CDR3 is TGTGCCACAGGACTAGCGGGAGTCTACGAGCAGTACTTC. Translated, it gives CATGLAGVYEQYF.

The chain has TRBV5-1 and TRBJ2-5, with 11 bases identical to TRBD2. Germline CDR1 is SGHRS and CDR2 is YFSETQ. V was clipped by 5 bases and J by 5 bases; unmatched bases: 11. The CDR3 sequence is 16 residues long. The CDR3 DNA follows: TGCGCCAGCAGTCCCCAGACTAGCGGGACGGGGGAGACCCAGTACTTC. This sequence encodes CASSPQTSGTGETQYF.

DNA for the CDR3: TGTGCCAGCAGTCGACAGGGGGCCCTAACATCGTGGGTCAATGAGCAGTTCTTC. It specifies CASSRQGALTSWVNEQFF. The V and J genes are TRBV6-6 and TRBJ2-1; 10 bases are a match to TRBD1. From germline, CDR1 is MNHNY and CDR2 SVGAGI (reference sequence). V was clipped by 5 bases and J by 6 bases; unmatched bases: 16. The CDR3 sequence is 18 residues long.

The genes are TRBV3-1 (or the pseudogene TRBV3-2) and TRBJ1-2; D is unclear. Trimming shortened V by 1 base and J by 5 bases, and 5 bases separated the two germline ends. CDR1 is LGHDT, CDR2 YNNKEL, per germline (reference sequence). CDR3 length equals 12 residues. CDR3 region: CASSQVQYGYTF. CDR3 bases: TGTGCCAGCAGCCAAGTACAGTATGGCTACACCTTC.

CDR3 amino acids: CATGQGKIGNTIYF. The CDR3 region has the DNA TGTGCCACGGGACAGGGGAAAATTGGAAACACCATATATTTT. The chain recombines TRBV19 with TRBJ1-3; 10 nucleotides agree with TRBD1. This CDR3 has 14 residues. V was pared by 10 bases and J by 3 bases, with 6 bases of the junction left unmatched. CDR1 is LNHDA, CDR2 SQIVND, per germline (reference sequence).

V usage is TRBV3-1 (or the pseudogene TRBV3-2) and J usage is TRBJ2-1; 8 positions match TRBD1. Trimming cost V 9 bases and J 3 bases; bases outside gene matches: 10. From germline, CDR1 is LGHDT and CDR2 YNNKEL (reference sequence). This CDR3 spans 15 amino acids. CDR3 sequence reads: CARTGALLGYNEQFF. As DNA, the CDR3 is TGTGCCAGGACAGGGGCCCTCTTGGGCTACAATGAGCAGTTCTTC.

A note on this clone: Mismatch with germline at one junction end may stem from a read error. This rearrangement joins TRBV29-1 to TRBJ1-2; a weak D match, TRBD1 (5 bases). Germline V lookup: CDR1 SQVTM, CDR2 ANQGSEA. CDR3 length equals 12 residues. The DNA for the CDR3 is TGCAGCGTTGAATGGGAAGCGGGACGGTCGGTCTTC. It yields the protein CSVEWEAGRSVF.

The chain recombines TRBV28 with TRBJ2-7; 8 bases map to TRBD1. CDR3 length equals 13 residues. Trimming cost V 5 bases and J 7 bases; bases outside gene matches: 7. The germline CDR1 and CDR2 sequences are MDHEN and SYDVKM. CDR3 sequence reads: CASSPGQGMEQYF. CDR3 DNA sequence: TGTGCCAGCAGTCCAGGACAGGGAATGGAGCAGTACTTC.

The genes are TRBV19 and TRBJ2-3, with TRBD2 matching 9 bases. The CDR3 length is 16 residues. The germline V gene has CDR1 LNHDA and CDR2 SQIVND (reference sequence). The trim removed 3 bases at V and 4 bases at J, leaving 8 bases unmatched. The CDR3 protein is CASSIKAGGFADTQYF. CDR3 in DNA: TGTGCCAGTAGTATTAAGGCGGGAGGGTTCGCAGATACGCAGTATTTT. The full variable domain, completed using reference TRBV19 and TRBJ2-3, is DGGITQSPKYLFRKEGQNVTLSCEQNLNHDAMYWYRQDPGQGLRLIYYSQIVNDFQKGDIAEGYSVSREKKESFPLTVTSAQKNPTAFYLCASSIKAGGFADTQYFGPGTRLTVL.

The chain recombines TRBV20-1 with TRBJ2-1, with 10 nucleotides matching TRBD2. Germline V gives CDR1 DFQATT, CDR2 SNEGSKA (reference sequence). This CDR3 is 11 amino acids long. The CDR3 bases are TGCAGAGGGCTAGCGGGAGTTGAGCAGTTCTTC. The encoded protein is CRGLAGVEQFF.

This clone was detected once. This rearrangement joins TRBV6-6 to TRBJ2-1, with TRBD2 identical over 12 bases. CDR3 length: 17 residues. The trim removed 5 bases at V and 7 bases at J, leaving 12 bases unmatched. Looked up from germline, CDR1 is MNHNY and CDR2 is SVGAGI (reference sequence). The CDR3, as DNA: TGTGCCAGCAGTCACCGGACTAGCGGGATTAGGGGGAATGAGCAGTTCTTC. It yields the protein CASSHRTSGIRGNEQFF.

The rearrangement uses TRBV27 and TRBJ2-1, with D possibly TRBD1 on 6 matching bases. Germline V gives CDR1 MNHEY, CDR2 SMNVEV (reference sequence). The CDR3 extends over 16 amino acids. V was shortened by 5 bases and J by 8 bases, with 22 bases between the two germline ends. CDR3 amino acids: CASSPQGQPGYDEQFF. The CDR3 nucleotides are TGTGCCAGCAGTCCACAGGGTCAGCCGGGGTATGATGAGCAGTTCTTC.

V is TRBV28 and J is TRBJ1-5; D is perhaps TRBD1 (5 bases). Trimming pared 2 bases from V and 2 bases from J, leaving 16 bases between. CDR1 and CDR2 from the germline V gene are MDHEN and SYDVKM. CDR3 length: 17 residues. The CDR3: CASSLPPGVGRNQPQHF. Written as DNA, the CDR3 is TGTGCCAGCAGTTTACCCCCTGGGGTGGGGCGCAATCAGCCCCAGCATTTT.

This chain joins TRBV5-1 and TRBJ1-6; 7 bases fit TRBD1. Germline CDR1 SGHRS, CDR2 YFSETQ. The CDR3 totals 14 residues. Trimming took 3 bases from V and 10 from J; bases not matched to a gene: 7. CDR3 nucleotide sequence: TGCGCCAGCAGCTCCGACAGGGTAGGATCACCCCTCCACTTT. Its translation: CASSSDRVGSPLHF.

This clone was observed a handful of times. The rearrangement joins TRBV24-1 to TRBJ2-7; TRBD2 might be the D (6 bases). There are 16 residues in the CDR3. The germline V and J ends were trimmed by 2 bases and 0 bases, with 13 bases remaining between them. The germline CDR1 and CDR2 sequences are KGHDR and SFDVKD. CDR3 DNA: TGTGCCACCAGTGATTGGGGGGAACAGATCTCCTACGAGCAGTACTTC. It is translated as CATSDWGEQISYEQYF.

The chain couples TRBV7-6 to TRBJ1-4; no definite D call. CDR3 length: 15 residues. CDR1 and CDR2 (germline): SGHVS, FNYEAQ. Deletions cut 1 base from V and 3 bases from J, with 9 bases between. CDR3 nucleotide sequence: TGTGCCAGCAGCTTAGGGAGGGATGCTAATGAAAAACTGTTTTTT. The encoded protein is CASSLGRDANEKLFF.

The gene calls are TRBV5-1 and TRBJ1-2; D not resolved. The CDR3 runs 16 residues. CDR1 and CDR2 from the germline V gene are SGHRS and YFSETQ. V was pared by 0 bases and J by 1 base, with 13 bases between. CDR3 nucleotides: TGCGCCAGCAGCTTGGCTGCGGAAACAATTAACTATGGCTACACCTTC. Its protein is CASSLAAETINYGYTF.

Here the CDR3 reads CASSKGLSGGPGELFF. CDR3 in DNA: TGTGCCAGCAGCAAAGGGCTCTCGGGGGGCCCCGGGGAGCTGTTTTTT. The chain is built from TRBV21-1 and TRBJ2-2; TRBD2, the table's D call, lacks a check against the DNA. TRBV21-1 is reported as a pseudogene. The CDR3 consists of 16 residues.

The genes are TRBV5-1 and TRBJ1-2; TRBD1 matches 7 bases. Germline V CDR1 and CDR2: SGHRS, YFSETQ. Trimming took 2 bases from V and 4 from J; bases not matched to a gene: 5. The CDR3 contains 14 residues. The CDR3: CASSFQGVVYGYTF. CDR3 coding DNA: TGCGCCAGCAGCTTCCAGGGGGTTGTCTATGGCTACACCTTC.

This clone was picked up a small number of times. The rearrangement uses TRBV29-1 and TRBJ2-5; 8 bases are shared with TRBD2. With 5 bases clipped from V and 4 bases from J, the junction kept 9 bases outside the gene matches. The CDR3 spans 14 residues. Germline V gene sequence: CDR1 SQVTM, CDR2 ANQGSEA. CDR3 bases: TGCAGCGTTAGGGGAGGAGCGGGAGTAGAGACCCAGTACTTC. This encodes CSVRGGAGVETQYF.

This chain connects TRBV6-2 or TRBV6-3 to TRBJ1-1, with a possible D match to TRBD1 (5 bases). The CDR3 contains 15 residues. Germline V CDR1 and CDR2: MNHEY, SVGEGT. Trimming took 0 bases from V and 6 from J, leaving 14 bases between them. In nucleotides, the CDR3 is TGTGCCAGCAGTTACTCGGGCCCCGGGGGAGCTGAAGCTTTCTTT. It encodes CASSYSGPGGAEAFF.

The rearrangement joins TRBV21-1 to TRBJ1-1. TRBV21-1 is a documented pseudogene. The CDR3 runs to 14 residues. The CDR3 coding sequence is TGTGCCAGCAGCTTTCGGACTGCGAACACTGAAGCTTTCTTT. It specifies CASSFRTANTEAFF.

The chain recombines TRBV29-1 with TRBJ1-2; 8 bases are a match to TRBD1. CDR3 length: 12 amino acids. Per the germline V gene, CDR1 is SQVTM and CDR2 is ANQGSEA. CDR3 DNA: TGCGTTGGACAGGGCGGCAACTATGGCTACACCTTC. This gives the protein CVGQGGNYGYTF.

V gene TRBV6-2 or TRBV6-3 combines with J gene TRBJ2-1, with TRBD1 as a possible D gene (6 bases). The CDR3 has 14 amino acids. Trimming stripped 2 bases from V and 7 bases from J, with 12 bases between. Germline V gene lookup returns CDR1 MNHEY and CDR2 SVGEGT. The CDR3 DNA follows: TGTGCCAGCAGTTACCAGGACAGCCAGAATGAGCAGTTCTTC. This codes for CASSYQDSQNEQFF.

This chain uses TRBV24-1 with TRBJ2-5; D is perhaps TRBD2 (6 bases). Germline CDR1 KGHDR, CDR2 SFDVKD. The length of the CDR3 is 13 residues. V lost 9 bases to trimming and J lost 1 base, with 11 bases between them. The CDR3 spells CATGGSSQETQYF. The CDR3 nucleotides read TGTGCCACCGGGGGGAGTTCCCAAGAGACCCAGTACTTC.

The rearrangement joins TRBV4-1 to TRBJ2-1; 14 bases are a match to TRBD2. Germline CDR1 reads MGHRA; CDR2 reads YSYEKL. The CDR3 loop spans 17 amino acids. V dropped 4 bases and J dropped 4; count of bases not matched to a gene: 6. In nucleotides, the CDR3 is TGCGCCAGCAGCCCAGAAGGACTAGCGGGAGGATACAATGAGCAGTTCTTC. It yields the protein CASSPEGLAGGYNEQFF.

The J gene is TRBJ2-2, the V gene TRBV3-1 (or the pseudogene TRBV3-2); 13 nucleotides line up with TRBD2. V trimming: 3 bases; J trimming: 7 bases; junction bases outside the gene matches: 5. The CDR3 sequence is 16 residues long. Germline lookup yields CDR1 LGHDT and CDR2 YNNKEL (reference sequence). CDR3 sequence reads: CASSHRTSGRFGELFF. The CDR3 nucleotides are TGTGCCAGCAGCCATCGGACTAGCGGGAGATTCGGGGAGCTGTTTTTT.

V is TRBV6-6 and J is TRBJ2-3; 7 bases line up with TRBD2. V was pared by 3 bases and J by 2 bases, with 5 bases of the junction left unmatched. Germline-derived CDR1 and CDR2 are MNHNY and SVGAGI (reference sequence). The CDR3 length is 15 residues. CDR3 amino acids: CASSYWKRDTDTQYF. The CDR3 DNA reads TGTGCCAGCAGTTATTGGAAGCGGGACACAGATACGCAGTATTTT.

The CDR3 sequence: CASSQLVGPNEKLFF. The CDR3 DNA follows: TGTGCCAGCAGCCAATTAGTGGGCCCCAATGAAAAACTGTTTTTT. The V gene is TRBV5-6, the J gene TRBJ1-4; D gene ambiguous. The CDR3 sequence is 15 residues long. With 4 bases removed from V and 5 bases from J, the gap between germline ends came to 15 bases. Germline CDR1 SGHDT, CDR2 YYEEEE.